This TCR beta chain was sequenced in a study of blood T cell repertoires in COVID-19. Across the study: T cells, B-cell-depleted T cells, or PBMCs supplied cDNA or gDNA.

In the source study's methods: Estimation of nucleated cell counts was performed using reference gene primer amplification. Sequencing used immunoSEQ multiplex PCR; TCRdb keeps in-frame clones, though not all of them. The V and J calls and the clone size are those of that table, but D and trimming were determined from the DNA. Counted here are approximately 63,000 clones, roughly three quarters occurring once; the ten biggest clones make up 40% to 60%. CDR3 length: 16 amino acids. Per the germline V gene, CDR1 is SGHRS and CDR2 is YFSETQ. The junction had 7 bases not matched to a gene; V was cut back by 0 bases and J by 7 bases.

Sequenced input: peripheral blood. The clonotype was recovered from a woman of 80 years or more with acute or convalescent COVID-19. J is TRBJ2-1 and V is TRBV5-1; 10 bases align to TRBD2. The CDR3 DNA sequence: TGCGCCAGCAGCTTGGTAGCTAGCGGGAGCGGGAATGAGCAGTTCTTC. This codes for CASSLVASGSGNEQFF.